This T cell receptor (beta chain) was sequenced during a study of early T cells in non-severe SARS-CoV-2 infection. Each CDR3 protein gets one entry after TCRdb re-called the 5' RACE reads with MiXCR. The profile shows approximately 42,000 distinct CDR3 sequences, around 6.8% of them singletons. Germline V CDR1 and CDR2: SQVTM, ANQGSEA. V was clipped by 2 bases and J by 4 bases, with 12 bases between them. The CDR3 is made up of 14 amino acids. The genes are TRBV29-1 and TRBJ1-3, with D uncertain. The clonotype was recovered from an adult who was a healthcare worker with PCR-confirmed SARS-CoV-2 infection or an uninfected control (not recorded which). The sample was whole blood. CDR3 DNA: TGCAGCGTTGAAAGAAGGGCGGCGGGAAACACCATATATTTT. Protein product: CSVERRAAGNTIYF.